Shown below are 18 T cell receptor beta chains from a single sample sequenced in a study of beta chain features in type 1 diabetes. Sequencing targeted expressed TCRB transcripts, as all isolated RNA had been reverse transcribed. The assay was immunoSEQ multiplex PCR, and TCRdb's table has in-frame clones only and misses some. The sample lists more than 100,000 clones, 9% occurring once. Study-wide results and limits: In all four CD4+ subsets, TCRB CDR3 length was significantly, moderately reduced in type 1 diabetes.

What these receptors recognize is not known. Sequenced input: central memory CD4+ T cells from blood. The receptors derive from a man younger than 40 with type 1 diabetes.

This clone appeared a few times. The V call is TRBV7-3, the J call TRBJ2-6; D uncertain. The V and J ends lost 2 bases and 0 bases respectively, with 5 bases between them. CDR1 and CDR2 (germline): SGHTA, FQGTGA. This CDR3 has 15 amino acids. CDR3 in amino acids: CASSLSGSGANVLTF. The CDR3 nucleotides read TGTGCCAGCAGCTTATCAGGCTCTGGGGCCAACGTCCTGACTTTC.

The rearrangement links TRBV5-1 to TRBJ2-3, with 11 bases aligning to TRBD2. The ends lost 2 bases at V and 5 bases at J; junction bases unmatched: 7. This CDR3 spans 16 amino acids. CDR1 SGHRS and CDR2 YFSETQ come from the germline V gene. The CDR3 DNA follows: TGCGCCAGCAGCTTAATCCCTAGCGGGGGGCAAGATACGCAGTATTTT. It specifies CASSLIPSGGQDTQYF.

The table lists this clone with a few counts. This chain connects TRBV7-6 to TRBJ2-7; TRBD1 is a possible D gene (6 bases). CDR3 length: 14 residues. Per germline, CDR1 SGHVS and CDR2 FNYEAQ. Trimming shortened V by 0 bases and J by 4 bases, and 10 bases separated the two germline ends. CDR3 region: CASSLATGLYEQYF. CDR3 in DNA: TGTGCCAGCAGCTTAGCTACAGGGCTGTACGAGCAGTACTTC.

This clone was seen a single time. J is TRBJ2-7 and V is TRBV2; 12 bases fit TRBD1. Germline lookup yields CDR1 SNHLY and CDR2 FYNNEI. Losses at the gene ends were 8 bases for V and 3 bases for J; bases not matched to a gene: 11. The CDR3 has 16 amino acids. CDR3 nucleotide sequence: TGTGCCAGCGGGGGACAGGGGGCTGGTCATGACTACGAGCAGTACTTC. Its translation: CASGGQGAGHDYEQYF.

V and J are TRBV5-6 and TRBJ2-5, with 8 bases fitting TRBD2. This CDR3 is 15 amino acids long. Losses at the gene ends were 5 bases for V and 5 bases for J; bases not matched to a gene: 11. CDR1 is SGHDT, CDR2 YYEEEE, per germline. The CDR3 loop is CASSGPGTSDETQYF. CDR3 DNA: TGTGCCAGCAGTGGCCCCGGGACTAGTGATGAGACCCAGTACTTC.

The V gene is TRBV28, the J gene TRBJ1-1; perhaps TRBD1 as D (5 bases). The CDR3 has 13 residues. Germline V gene sequence: CDR1 MDHEN, CDR2 SYDVKM. With 3 bases removed from V and 4 bases from J, the gap between germline ends came to 9 bases. The CDR3 protein is CASSLGGGTEAFF. In DNA, the CDR3 is TGTGCCAGCAGTTTGGGGGGAGGCACTGAAGCTTTCTTT.

Only a few counts were recorded for this clone. The chain has TRBV12-5 and TRBJ2-3; the D is unclear. The CDR3 is made up of 13 amino acids. Trimming removed 7 bases at V and 5 bases at J, with 13 bases between. CDR1 is LGHNT and CDR2 is FRNRAP in the germline V gene. The CDR3 sequence: CASVHNSQDTQYF. CDR3 in DNA: TGTGCTAGTGTCCACAACAGTCAAGATACGCAGTATTTT.

In its sample, this clone was seen a few times. The rearrangement joins TRBV11-2 to TRBJ2-5, with D possibly being TRBD1 (5 bases). Germline CDR1 SGHAT, CDR2 FQNNGV. Trimming took 1 base from V and 4 from J, leaving 16 bases between them. The CDR3 extends over 16 amino acids. CDR3 in amino acids: CASSLVTGLARETQYF. DNA of the CDR3: TGTGCCAGCAGCTTAGTAACAGGCCTGGCAAGAGAGACCCAGTACTTC.

In this sample, this clone turned up a few times. The chain employs TRBV10-3 and TRBJ2-5; TRBD1 is a possible D gene (5 bases). The CDR3 has 18 residues. The V and J ends lost 0 bases and 5 bases respectively, with 22 bases between them. Germline assignment: CDR1 ENHRY and CDR2 SYGVKD. DNA for the CDR3: TGTGCCATCAGTGAGTCGGTCCCCCAGGCAGGGATGAGGGAGACCCAGTACTTC. Its protein product is CAISESVPQAGMRETQYF.

The chain combines TRBV7-3 with TRBJ1-2, with TRBD1 as a possible D gene (5 bases). CDR1 SGHTA and CDR2 FQGTGA come from the germline V gene. The CDR3 is 12 residues long. Trimming removed 2 bases from V and 7 bases from J, with 8 bases in between. CDR3 protein: CASSLDGGGYTF. CDR3 sequence (DNA): TGTGCCAGCAGCTTAGACGGGGGTGGCTACACCTTC.

This sequence joins TRBV7-9 and TRBJ1-5; D gene unclear. V lost 3 bases, J lost 5 bases, and 8 bases lay in between. Germline CDR1 SEHNR, CDR2 FQNEAQ (reference sequence). CDR3 length equals 13 residues. The CDR3 nucleotides are TGTGCCAGCAGCTTTCGAGAGGATCAGCCCCAGCATTTT. Encoded protein: CASSFREDQPQHF.

This clone was observed a handful of times. J is TRBJ1-2 and V is TRBV7-2, with 8 bases fitting TRBD1. Germline V gives CDR1 SGHTA, CDR2 FQGNSA. The CDR3 sequence is 14 residues long. V trimming: 5 bases; J trimming: 4 bases; junction bases outside the gene matches: 6. CDR3 loop: CASSPGGQVYGYTF. Written as DNA, the CDR3 is TGTGCCAGCAGCCCGGGGGGACAGGTCTATGGCTACACCTTC.

The V gene is TRBV2, the J gene TRBJ1-3; no firm D call. This CDR3 has 13 amino acids. Germline V CDR1 and CDR2: SNHLY, FYNNEI. Between the trimmed V and J ends, which lost 0 bases and 8 bases, there was a span of 8 bases. Here the CDR3 reads CASSEAEGYTIYF. CDR3 nucleotides: TGTGCCAGCAGTGAAGCTGAGGGTTACACCATATATTTT.

The CDR3 bases are TGTGCCAGCAGCCATCTCCCCGGGGAGCTGTTTTTT. Its protein product is CASSHLPGELFF. The V and J genes are TRBV4-2 and TRBJ2-2, with no clear D. The CDR3 covers 12 residues. V lost 3 bases and J 6 bases, leaving 5 bases between the germline ends. Germline CDR1 is LGHNA and CDR2 is YNFKEQ.

The chain recombines TRBV4-3 with TRBJ1-4; D possibly corresponds to TRBD1 (6 bases). The length of the CDR3 is 15 residues. The V end was cut by 0 bases, the J end by 1 base, with 6 bases between. Germline assignment: CDR1 LGHNA and CDR2 YSLEER. CDR3 loop: CASSQEGGTNEKLFF. CDR3 bases: TGCGCCAGCAGCCAAGAAGGGGGAACTAATGAAAAACTGTTTTTT.

The V and J genes are TRBV2 and TRBJ1-2; no definite D call. Per germline, CDR1 SNHLY and CDR2 FYNNEI. This CDR3 region has 11 residues. Trimming cost V 5 bases and J 5 bases, with 6 bases left between them. This chain's CDR3 is CASSQEYGYTF. The DNA for the CDR3 is TGTGCCAGCAGTCAGGAATATGGCTACACCTTC.

The V gene is TRBV4-3, the J gene TRBJ2-3; D might be TRBD2 (6 bases). Germline lookup yields CDR1 LGHNA and CDR2 YSLEER. Trimming pared 2 bases from V and 6 bases from J, leaving 30 bases between. The CDR3 totals 20 residues. The CDR3 DNA is TGCGCCAGCAGCCAAAGCGGGTCGTTAAACGATCGACCTCCATTGGATACGCAGTATTTT. This translates into CASSQSGSLNDRPPLDTQYF.

The chain is built from TRBV28 and TRBJ1-2; TRBD1 aligns across 12 bases. J was trimmed by 8 bases and V by 6 bases; bases with no gene match: 13. Germline lookup yields CDR1 MDHEN and CDR2 SYDVKM. The CDR3 loop spans 16 amino acids. CDR3 residues: CASSLALGQGAVGYTF. In DNA, the CDR3 is TGTGCCAGCAGCTTGGCATTGGGACAGGGGGCGGTAGGCTACACCTTC.